The 10 T cell receptor beta chains given below trace back to one sample, sequenced in a study of beta chain features in type 1 diabetes. Investigators reverse transcribed all isolated RNA, so they sequenced expressed TCRB transcripts. The protocol was immunoSEQ multiplex PCR, while the TCRdb copy is restricted to in-frame clones and leaves out a portion. The sample carries 850,000 to 900,000 clones, 17% recorded once. The source material was naive CD4+ T cells from blood. Receptors originate from a woman aged 18-29 years in good health.

This clone has only a few counts. The chain combines TRBV6-6 with TRBJ2-2, with TRBD2 matching over 7 bases. CDR1 is MNHNY and CDR2 is SVGAGI in the germline V gene (reference sequence). Trimming took 5 bases from V and 7 from J; bases not matched to a gene: 13. This CDR3 is 16 amino acids long. CDR3 residues: CASSLTRTSLGGELFF. In DNA, the CDR3 is TGTGCCAGCAGTCTCACCCGGACTAGTCTCGGCGGGGAGCTGTTTTTT.

The V and J genes are TRBV2 and TRBJ2-3; D perhaps matches TRBD1 (6 bases). CDR3 length: 13 residues. Germline V gives CDR1 SNHLY, CDR2 FYNNEI. V lost 6 bases and J 6 bases, leaving 13 bases between the germline ends. The CDR3 DNA is TGTGCCAGCAGGAGAGGGGGAGCGGATACGCAGTATTTT. It codes for CASRRGGADTQYF.

The chain is built from TRBV10-1 and TRBJ2-1, with 10 bases identical to TRBD1. The CDR3 loop spans 15 amino acids. V shed 3 bases, J shed 9 bases, and the junction held 8 bases outside the gene matches. The germline gives CDR1 WNHNN, CDR2 SYGVQD (reference sequence). CDR3 protein: CASSDVGTGESEQFF. CDR3 sequence (DNA): TGCGCCAGCAGTGATGTCGGGACAGGGGAGAGTGAGCAGTTCTTC.

This clone turned up a few times. The CDR3 protein is CASSEGFRQETQYF. CDR3 DNA: TGTGCCAGCAGTGAAGGGTTCCGCCAAGAGACCCAGTACTTC. This chain links TRBV6-1 with TRBJ2-5; no reliable D call. Germline V lookup: CDR1 MNHNS, CDR2 SASEGT. The CDR3 covers 14 residues. Trimming removed 1 base at V and 1 base at J, with 7 bases between.

Only a few counts were recorded for this clone. The chain carries TRBV20-1 and TRBJ2-1, with D tentatively TRBD1 (6 bases). The CDR3 length is 11 residues. V lost 3 bases to trimming and J lost 13 bases, with 13 bases between them. Looked up from germline, CDR1 is DFQATT and CDR2 is SNEGSKA (reference sequence). In nucleotides, the CDR3 is TGCAGTGCTAGCTGGGGACAAACTCAGTTCTTC. Translated: CSASWGQTQFF.

The chain combines TRBV9 with TRBJ1-4, with 7 bases fitting TRBD1. This CDR3 has 15 amino acids. Losses at the gene ends were 4 bases for V and 4 bases for J; bases not matched to a gene: 7. Germline values: CDR1 SGDLS, CDR2 YYNGEE. Written as DNA, the CDR3 is TGTGCCAGCAGCACCAGACAGGGTGATAATGAAAAACTGTTTTTT. It encodes CASSTRQGDNEKLFF.

The V gene is TRBV28, the J gene TRBJ1-1; D gene unclear. The CDR3 extends over 14 amino acids. CDR1 and CDR2 from the germline V gene are MDHEN and SYDVKM. V shed 5 bases and J shed 4 bases, with 14 bases lying between them. CDR3: CASSLARLSTEAFF. The CDR3 nucleotides are TGTGCCAGCAGTCTCGCTAGACTGAGCACTGAAGCTTTCTTT.

This clone has just a few counts. The chain carries TRBV10-3 and TRBJ2-7; D is perhaps TRBD2 (6 bases). Per the germline V gene, CDR1 is ENHRY and CDR2 is SYGVKD. The CDR3 has 15 amino acids. V shed 6 bases and J shed 7 bases, with 22 bases lying between them. The CDR3 loop reads CAISKFGGQSGEQYF. For the CDR3, the DNA is TGTGCCATCAGCAAATTTGGAGGGCAATCGGGTGAGCAGTACTTC.

Only a few counts were recorded for this clone. This sequence joins TRBV19 and TRBJ2-7; 10 bases agree with TRBD1. Germline V gives CDR1 LNHDA, CDR2 SQIVND (reference sequence). The CDR3 spans 16 residues. With 4 bases clipped from V and 5 bases from J, the junction kept 11 bases outside the gene matches. As DNA, the CDR3 is TGTGCCAGTAGTACCTCTCCTGACAGGGGGCTCGACGAGCAGTACTTC. Translated: CASSTSPDRGLDEQYF.

CDR3 residues: CASSYSLAGQSNEQFF. DNA of the CDR3: TGTGCCAGCAGTTACTCGTTAGCGGGACAAAGCAATGAGCAGTTCTTC. J is TRBJ2-1 and V is TRBV6-5, with 8 bases matching TRBD2. The CDR3 is 16 residues long. Looked up from germline, CDR1 is MNHEY and CDR2 is SVGAGI. With 0 bases clipped from V and 6 bases from J, the junction kept 7 bases outside the gene matches.